This T cell receptor (beta chain) derives from a study of cytomegalovirus exposure and HLA in healthy donors. CDR1 and CDR2 from the germline V gene are LNHDA and SQIVND (reference sequence). CDR3 length: 12 residues. With 5 bases removed from V and 6 bases from J, the gap between germline ends came to 10 bases. PCR used 60 Vbeta primers and 13 Jbeta primers. TCRdb's table, derived via immunoSEQ multiplex PCR, lists solely in-frame clones and lacks some. The sample has 52,000 or so clones; roughly 80% are singletons. The chain carries TRBV19 and TRBJ1-1; D is ambiguous. Sequencing was carried out using PBMCs. The sequence was collected from a woman aged 40 to 50 in good health and CMV-seropositive. The CDR3 loop reads CASSVERSEAFF. CDR3 DNA sequence: TGTGCCAGTAGTGTTGAGAGATCTGAAGCTTTCTTT.